This TCR beta chain appears in the sequencing data of a study of blood T cell repertoires in COVID-19 (dated by TCRdb to the early 2020s). About the full investigation: Samples from collaborators originated in the United States, Italy and Spain and spanned both the acute and convalescent phases of COVID-19. The prospective study material was composed of cDNA or gDNA derived from T cells, B-cell-depleted T cells, or PBMCs. A de-identified subject ID, COVID-19 status, age in years and sex were almost always included in the sample metadata. Deeply sampled blood TCRbeta repertoires from subjects exposed to, actively infected with, or recovered from COVID-19 were included in the dataset. The repertoires were made available in a free public database intended to serve as a resource for research on the immune response to SARS-CoV-2. Samples were obtained from the ongoing ImmuneRACE study (first 160 participants) and from 950 to 1,500 subjects provided by 6 global collaborators. Where HLA class I and class II types were available, the types were taken from metadata supplied by the sample provider, not from assay-based typing. What the study reported, not specific to this receptor: The amount of clinical and demographic metadata varied by source and participant and was provided uncurated.

The V end loses 6 bases and the J end loses 3 bases, and a stretch of 12 bases separates them. The germline V gene specifies SGHAT as CDR1 and FQNNGV as CDR2. The CDR3 sequence holds 15 residues, the cysteine and phenylalanine included. Only CDR3 DNA remains: 45 bases, in frame from the first base. TCRbeta CDR3 regions were amplified from genomic DNA using the immunoSEQ Assay, a bias-controlled multiplex PCR. In the original analysis: The number of nucleated cells in each sample was estimated by amplification of reference gene primers within the assay. To quantify the absolute abundance of each unique TCRbeta CDR3 rearrangement, sequence reads were collapsed and filtered. For each sample, productive Simpson clonality was calculated as the square root of Simpson's diversity index over productive rearrangements. TCRdb took this table from immuneACCESS and kept in-frame rearrangements with V and J called. Such tables lack part of the clones; where checked against another copy, unresolved V genes explain under half of the gap, and the rest is unexplained. That table gives V, J and clone size, and the DNA gave D and trimming. This sample gives 110,000 to 150,000 clones in total; roughly 85% of them show up just once. The ten largest clones capture just under 3% of the sample.

Remarks on this clone: The target of this receptor is not known. Nothing much larger sits one base from this clone, and base qualities are not available.

Collaborating institutions collected whole blood in K2EDTA tubes following their own protocols. For TCRbeta analysis, collaborators shipped samples as frozen whole blood, isolated PBMCs, or DNA extracted from either of those sample types. The chain joins TRBV11-2 to TRBJ2-6; a tentative D match to TRBD1 spans 6 bases. Specimen: peripheral blood. This clonotype was sampled from a man aged 45-65 years with acute or convalescent COVID-19. The nucleotide sequence reads TGTGCCAGCAGTTTTACAGGGTTTGGGGCCAACGTCCTGACTTTC. Its translation is CASSFTGFGANVLTF.